This is a list of T cell receptor beta chains from one sample in a study of blood T cell repertoires in COVID-19. Using immunoSEQ multiplex PCR, the repertoire was profiled, and TCRdb retains in-frame clones only, with some absent. The repertoire has 250,000 to 300,000 clones, around 89% of them found once; the top ten carry under 15%. Sequenced material: peripheral blood. Receptors originate from a woman aged 60 to 75 with acute or convalescent COVID-19. Each CDR3 is given with its conserved first and last residue. The D gene is left open where the match is weak. A clone size is listed for some rows: how often the clone was seen (once, few, many), or a class if it is expanded.

j_call | clone_size | d_call | v_call | cdr3_aa | cdr3_nt
TRBJ1-2 | few | . | TRBV24-1 | CATSDPGFSYGYTF | TGTGCCACCAGTGATCCGGGGTTCTCCTATGGCTACACCTTC
TRBJ1-1 | . | . | TRBV6-1 | CASSERGNPREAFF | TGTGCCAGCAGTGAAAGGGGGAATCCCCGTGAAGCTTTCTTT
TRBJ1-5 | . | TRBD1 | TRBV6-6 | CAVQGARSNQPQHF | TGTGCCGTACAGGGGGCTAGGAGCAATCAGCCCCAGCATTTT
TRBJ2-7 | . | TRBD2 | TRBV28 | CASSTPGLAVYEQYF | TGTGCCAGCAGTACCCCGGGACTAGCGGTATACGAGCAGTACTTC
TRBJ2-2 | . | . | TRBV5-4 | CASSSVRADTGELFF | TGTGCCAGCAGCTCCGTGAGGGCGGACACCGGGGAGCTGTTTTTT
TRBJ1-1 | . | TRBD1 | TRBV28 | CASSSTGGRTEAFF | TGTGCCAGCAGCTCGACAGGGGGCCGGACTGAAGCTTTCTTT
TRBJ2-1 | . | TRBD2 | TRBV3-1/TRBV3-2 | CASSPRPAGGGGNEQFF | TGTGCCAGCAGCCCCAGGCCGGCGGGAGGTGGGGGCAATGAGCAGTTCTTC
TRBJ1-2 | . | . | TRBV7-9 | CASTRSDGYTF | TGTGCCAGCACCCGTAGTGATGGCTACACCTTC
TRBJ2-1 | . | TRBD2 | TRBV19 | CASSPLAGGYNEQFF | TGTGCCAGTAGTCCACTAGCGGGAGGTTACAATGAGCAGTTCTTC
TRBJ2-1 | few | . | TRBV28 | CASSLASSYNEQFF | TGTGCCAGCAGTTTGGCTAGCTCCTACAATGAGCAGTTCTTC
TRBJ1-3 | . | . | TRBV19 | CASSVGQGNTIYF | TGTGCCAGTAGCGTGGGACAAGGAAACACCATATATTTT
TRBJ1-2 | . | TRBD1 | TRBV10-3 | CAIRPGQGPRDGYTF | TGTGCCATCCGCCCTGGACAGGGCCCTAGGGATGGCTACACCTTC
TRBJ1-2 | . | . | TRBV6-4 | CASSASGGSYGYTF | TGTGCCAGCAGTGCCTCGGGGGGAAGCTATGGCTACACCTTC
TRBJ1-2 | . | . | TRBV6-5 | CVSSPGADYGYTF | TGTGTTAGCAGTCCGGGAGCGGACTATGGCTACACCTTC
TRBJ2-7 | . | . | TRBV18 | CASSPSSYEQYF | TGTGCCAGCTCACCCTCCTCCTACGAGCAGTACTTC
TRBJ1-4 | many | TRBD1 | TRBV7-2 | CASSWDRAGEKLFF | TGTGCCAGCAGCTGGGACAGGGCGGGTGAAAAACTGTTTTTT
TRBJ1-1 | . | . | TRBV21-1 | CASSRLEVEAFF | TGTGCCAGCAGCAGATTAGAGGTTGAAGCTTTCTTT
TRBJ2-7 | . | TRBD2 | TRBV2 | CASSGLAGSSYEQYF | TGTGCCAGCAGCGGGCTAGCGGGGTCCTCCTACGAGCAGTACTTC
TRBJ1-2 | . | . | TRBV6-5 | CASSYDGPRGGGYTF | TGTGCCAGCAGTTACGACGGCCCGCGCGGTGGGGGCTACACCTTC
TRBJ2-7 | . | . | TRBV2 | CASKGVAGVISYEQYF | TGTGCCAGCAAGGGGGTTGCGGGAGTTATCTCCTACGAGCAGTACTTC
TRBJ2-3 | once | TRBD2 | TRBV28 | CASSTGRLAGADTQYF | TGTGCCAGCAGTACGGGGCGTCTAGCGGGAGCGGATACGCAGTATTTT
TRBJ1-2 | . | TRBD1 | TRBV5-1 | CASRRTRAGGSYGYTF | TGCGCCAGCAGGCGTACGCGGGCAGGGGGTAGCTATGGCTACACCTTC
TRBJ1-6 | . | . | TRBV5-6 | CASSGHRVSSYNSPLHF | TGTGCCAGCAGCGGACACAGGGTGAGCTCCTATAATTCACCCCTCCACTTT
TRBJ2-7 | . | TRBD1 | TRBV27 | CASSLLPGQGAYEQYF | TGTGCCAGCAGTTTGCTTCCGGGACAGGGGGCCTACGAGCAGTACTTC
TRBJ1-4 | . | . | TRBV28 | CASRPQGTNEKLFF | TGTGCCAGCAGACCACAGGGAACTAATGAAAAACTGTTTTTT
TRBJ2-1 | . | TRBD1 | TRBV7-2 | CASRLDRGRSNEQFF | TGTGCCAGCAGACTGGACAGGGGACGTAGCAATGAGCAGTTCTTC
TRBJ2-5 | . | . | TRBV11-1 | CASSLAGARGTQYF | TGTGCCAGCAGCTTAGCTGGGGCCAGGGGGACCCAGTACTTC
TRBJ2-7 | . | TRBD1 | TRBV29-1 | CSVRQGQYEQYF | TGCAGCGTTAGACAGGGACAATACGAGCAGTACTTC
TRBJ2-5 | . | TRBD2 | TRBV10-3 | CAISESMGLAVEETQYF | TGTGCCATCAGTGAGTCGATGGGACTAGCGGTCGAAGAGACCCAGTACTTC
TRBJ1-6 | . | TRBD1 | TRBV4-3 | CASSQEMAGTANSPLHF | TGCGCCAGCAGCCAAGAGATGGCAGGGACAGCTAATTCACCCCTCCACTTT